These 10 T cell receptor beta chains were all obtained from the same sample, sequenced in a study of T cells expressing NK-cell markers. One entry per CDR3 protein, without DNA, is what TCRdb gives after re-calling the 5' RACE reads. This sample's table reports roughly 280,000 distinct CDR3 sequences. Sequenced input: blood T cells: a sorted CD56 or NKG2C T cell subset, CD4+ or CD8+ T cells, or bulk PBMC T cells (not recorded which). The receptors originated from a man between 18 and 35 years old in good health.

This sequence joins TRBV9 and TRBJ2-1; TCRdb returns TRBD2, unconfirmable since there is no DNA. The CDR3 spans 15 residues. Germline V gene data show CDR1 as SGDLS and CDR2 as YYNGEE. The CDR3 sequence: CASSSLAEDYNEQFF.

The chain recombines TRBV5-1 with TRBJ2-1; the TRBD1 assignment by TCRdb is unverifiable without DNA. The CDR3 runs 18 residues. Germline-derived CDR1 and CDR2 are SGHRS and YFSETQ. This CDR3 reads CASSSRSLRGQSYNEQFF.

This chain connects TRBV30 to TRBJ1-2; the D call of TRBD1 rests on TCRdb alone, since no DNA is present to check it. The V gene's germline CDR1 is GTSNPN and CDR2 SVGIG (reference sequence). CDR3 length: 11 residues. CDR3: CAKLTGSYYTF.

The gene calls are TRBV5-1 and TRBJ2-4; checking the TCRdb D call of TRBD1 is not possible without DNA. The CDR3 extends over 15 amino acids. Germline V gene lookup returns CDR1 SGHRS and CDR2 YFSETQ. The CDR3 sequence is CASSLDGQAQNIQYF.

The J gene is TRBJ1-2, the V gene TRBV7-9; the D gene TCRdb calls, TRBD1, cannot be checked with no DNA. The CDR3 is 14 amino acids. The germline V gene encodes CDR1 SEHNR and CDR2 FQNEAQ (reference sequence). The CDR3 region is CASSRPGAPRGYTF.

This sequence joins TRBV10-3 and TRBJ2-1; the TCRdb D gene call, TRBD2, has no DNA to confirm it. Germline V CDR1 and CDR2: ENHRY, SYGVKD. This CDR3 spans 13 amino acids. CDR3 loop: CATAGTSTNEQFF.

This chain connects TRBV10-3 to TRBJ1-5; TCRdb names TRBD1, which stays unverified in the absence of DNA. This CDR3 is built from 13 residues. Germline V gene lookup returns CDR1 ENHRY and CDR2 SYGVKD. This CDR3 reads CAISPRTEQPQHF.

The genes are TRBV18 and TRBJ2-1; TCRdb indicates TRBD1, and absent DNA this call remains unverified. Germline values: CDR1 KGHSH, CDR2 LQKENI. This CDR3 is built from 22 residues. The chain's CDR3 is CASSLTLSGTGTSRKGDNEQFF.

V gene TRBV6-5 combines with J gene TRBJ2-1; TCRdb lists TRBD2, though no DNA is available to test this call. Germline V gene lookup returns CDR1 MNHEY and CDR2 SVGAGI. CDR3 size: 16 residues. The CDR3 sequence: CASMASGSGSYNEQFF.

This CDR3 reads CASSSYSTDTQYF. This chain uses TRBV5-4 with TRBJ2-3. The CDR3 runs to 13 residues. Germline lookup yields CDR1 SGHNT and CDR2 YYREEE (reference sequence).